This T cell receptor beta chain was sequenced in a study of blood T cell repertoires in COVID-19. Study in general: The study drew acute and convalescent COVID-19 samples from the United States, Italy and Spain.

Authors' processing steps: How many nucleated cells were present was estimated from reference gene primer amplification. The method was immunoSEQ multiplex PCR; TCRdb's version includes in-frame clones alone and lacks a portion of them. V, J and clone size derive from that table, while D and trimming were established from the DNA sequence. The sample lists tens of thousands of clones, 85% to 90% occurring once. J gave up 2 bases and V 3 bases, and 9 bases lay outside the gene matches. Germline V gives CDR1 LGHNA, CDR2 YNFKEQ. The CDR3 runs to 16 residues. The J gene is TRBJ1-2, the V gene TRBV4-2, with TRBD1 identical over 7 bases. This clonotype was sampled from a woman older than 75 with acute or convalescent COVID-19. Sample: peripheral blood. The chain's CDR3 is CASSQVDGTVNYGYTF. DNA of the CDR3: TGTGCCAGCAGCCAGGTCGACGGGACAGTCAACTATGGCTACACCTTC.